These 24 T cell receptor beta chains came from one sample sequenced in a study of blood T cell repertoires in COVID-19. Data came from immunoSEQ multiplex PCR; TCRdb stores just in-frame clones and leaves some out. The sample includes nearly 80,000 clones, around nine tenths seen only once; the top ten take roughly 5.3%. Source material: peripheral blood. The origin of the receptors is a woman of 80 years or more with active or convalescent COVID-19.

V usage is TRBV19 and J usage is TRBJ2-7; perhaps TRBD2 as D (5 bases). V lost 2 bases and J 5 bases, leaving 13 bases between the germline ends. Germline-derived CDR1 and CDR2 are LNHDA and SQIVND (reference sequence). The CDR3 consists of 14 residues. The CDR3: CASSIRRGNNEQYF. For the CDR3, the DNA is TGTGCCAGTAGTATACGACGAGGGAACAACGAGCAGTACTTC.

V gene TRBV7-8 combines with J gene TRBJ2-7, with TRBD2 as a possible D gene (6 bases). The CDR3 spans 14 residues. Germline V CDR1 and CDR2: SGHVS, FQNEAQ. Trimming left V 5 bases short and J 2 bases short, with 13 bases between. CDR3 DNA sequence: TGTGCCAGCAGCCCGCGGGACTCCGCCTACGAGCAGTACTTC. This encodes CASSPRDSAYEQYF.

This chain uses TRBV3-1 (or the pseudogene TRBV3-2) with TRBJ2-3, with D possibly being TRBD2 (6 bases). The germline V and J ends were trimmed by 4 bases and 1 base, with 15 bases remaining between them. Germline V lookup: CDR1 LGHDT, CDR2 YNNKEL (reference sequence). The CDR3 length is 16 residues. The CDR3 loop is CASSPQVGGRTDTQYF. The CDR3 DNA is TGTGCCAGCAGCCCCCAAGTTGGAGGGCGCACAGATACGCAGTATTTT.

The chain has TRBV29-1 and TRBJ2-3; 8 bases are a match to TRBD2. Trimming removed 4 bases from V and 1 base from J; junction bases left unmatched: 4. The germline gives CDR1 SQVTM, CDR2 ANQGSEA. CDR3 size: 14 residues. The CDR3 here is CSVGWRGGTDTQYF. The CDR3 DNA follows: TGCAGCGTTGGCTGGCGGGGGGGCACAGATACGCAGTATTTT.

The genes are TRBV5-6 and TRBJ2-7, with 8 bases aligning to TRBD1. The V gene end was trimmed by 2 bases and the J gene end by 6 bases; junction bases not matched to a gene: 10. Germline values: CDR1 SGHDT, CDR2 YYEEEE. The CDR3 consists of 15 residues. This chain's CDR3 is CASSFIGQGAREQYF. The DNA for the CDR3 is TGTGCCAGCAGCTTTATAGGGCAGGGGGCCCGCGAGCAGTACTTC.

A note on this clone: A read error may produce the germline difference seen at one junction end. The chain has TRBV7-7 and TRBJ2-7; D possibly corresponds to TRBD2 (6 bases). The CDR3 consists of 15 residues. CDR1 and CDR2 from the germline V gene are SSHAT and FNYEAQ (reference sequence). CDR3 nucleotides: TGTGCTAGCAGCCCTGCCGGAGGGTACTTAGACGAGCAGTACTTC. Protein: CASSPAGGYLDEQYF.

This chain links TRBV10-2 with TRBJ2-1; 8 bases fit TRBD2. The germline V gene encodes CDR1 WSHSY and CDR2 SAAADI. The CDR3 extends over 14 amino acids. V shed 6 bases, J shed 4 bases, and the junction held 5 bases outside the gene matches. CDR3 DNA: TGCGCCAGCAGGCGACTAGCGCCTTACAATGAGCAGTTCTTC. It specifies CASRRLAPYNEQFF.

The chain's CDR3 is CASSTPAVNYGYTF. The CDR3 bases are TGTGCCAGCAGCACCCCCGCAGTCAACTATGGCTACACCTTC. The V and J genes are TRBV6-6 and TRBJ1-2, with D uncertain. The germline V gene has CDR1 MNHNY and CDR2 SVGAGI (reference sequence). The CDR3 is 14 amino acids. Trimming shortened V by 6 bases and J by 2 bases, and 13 bases separated the two germline ends.

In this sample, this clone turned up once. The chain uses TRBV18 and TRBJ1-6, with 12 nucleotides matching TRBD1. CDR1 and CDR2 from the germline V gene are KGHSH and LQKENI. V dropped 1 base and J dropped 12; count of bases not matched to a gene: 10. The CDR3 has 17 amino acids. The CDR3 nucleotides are TGTGCCAGCTCACCACTAGAAGGAGGGGACAGGGGGCTACCCCTCCACTTT. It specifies CASSPLEGGDRGLPLHF. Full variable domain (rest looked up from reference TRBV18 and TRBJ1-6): NAGVMQNPRHLVRRRGQEARLRCSPMKGHSHVYWYRQLPEEGLKFMVYLQKENIIDESGMPKERFSAEFPKEGPSILRIQQVVRGDSAAYFCASSPLEGGDRGLPLHFGNGTRLTVT.

DNA for the CDR3: TGTGCCAGCAGCTCTGGGGAGGTGGGCAATCAGCCCCAGCATTTT. It translates to CASSSGEVGNQPQHF. The genes are TRBV5-6 and TRBJ1-5; D ambiguous. CDR3 length equals 15 residues. Germline V lookup: CDR1 SGHDT, CDR2 YYEEEE. The V gene lost 3 bases and the J gene lost 2 bases, with 12 bases spanning the gap.

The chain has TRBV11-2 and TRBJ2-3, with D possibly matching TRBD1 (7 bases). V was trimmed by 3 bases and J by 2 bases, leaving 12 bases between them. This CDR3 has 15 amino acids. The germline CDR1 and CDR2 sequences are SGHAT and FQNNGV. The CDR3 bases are TGTGCCAGCAGCTTCCAGGGGGACTTCACAGATACGCAGTATTTT. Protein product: CASSFQGDFTDTQYF.

The CDR3 reads CASSPGTSGRYEQYF. The CDR3 DNA follows: TGTGCCAGCTCACCCGGGACTAGCGGGAGATACGAGCAGTACTTC. This chain uses TRBV18 with TRBJ2-7; the match to TRBD2 covers 14 bases. The CDR3 runs to 15 residues. Trimming at V came to 3 bases and at J to 4 bases, leaving 2 bases not matched to a gene. Per the germline V gene, CDR1 is KGHSH and CDR2 is LQKENI.

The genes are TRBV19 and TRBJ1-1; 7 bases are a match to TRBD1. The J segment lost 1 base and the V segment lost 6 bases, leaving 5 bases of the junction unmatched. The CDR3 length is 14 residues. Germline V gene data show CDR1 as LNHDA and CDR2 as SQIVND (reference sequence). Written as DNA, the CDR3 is TGTGCCAGTAGCCCGGGACAGCAGAACACTGAAGCTTTCTTT. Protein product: CASSPGQQNTEAFF.

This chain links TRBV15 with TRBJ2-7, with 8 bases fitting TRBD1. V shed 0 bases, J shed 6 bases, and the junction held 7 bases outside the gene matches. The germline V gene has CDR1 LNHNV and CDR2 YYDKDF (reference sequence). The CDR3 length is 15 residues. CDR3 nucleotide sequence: TGTGCCACCAGCAGAGATCAGACAGGGGCGGGCGAGCAGTACTTC. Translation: CATSRDQTGAGEQYF.

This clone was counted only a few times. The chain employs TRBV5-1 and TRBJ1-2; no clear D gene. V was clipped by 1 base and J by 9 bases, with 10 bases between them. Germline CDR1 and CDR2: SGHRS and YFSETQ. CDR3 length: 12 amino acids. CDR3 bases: TGCGCCAGCAGCTTGCCCGACAACCGCTACACCTTC. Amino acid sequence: CASSLPDNRYTF.

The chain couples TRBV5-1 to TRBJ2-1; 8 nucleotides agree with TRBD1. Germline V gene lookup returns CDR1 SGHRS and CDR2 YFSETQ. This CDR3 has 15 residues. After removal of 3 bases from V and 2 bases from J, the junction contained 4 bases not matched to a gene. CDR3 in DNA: TGCGCCAGCAGCTCTCAGGGGGCCACCTACAATGAGCAGTTCTTC. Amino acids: CASSSQGATYNEQFF.

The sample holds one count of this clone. CDR3 region: CASSQGGLYEQYF. The CDR3 DNA sequence: TGTGCCAGCAGCCAAGGTGGCTTATACGAGCAGTACTTC. The chain links TRBV3-1 (or the pseudogene TRBV3-2) to TRBJ2-7; D is ambiguous. Deletions cut 1 base from V and 4 bases from J, with 8 bases between. The germline V gene has CDR1 LGHDT and CDR2 YNNKEL (reference sequence). The CDR3 consists of 13 residues.

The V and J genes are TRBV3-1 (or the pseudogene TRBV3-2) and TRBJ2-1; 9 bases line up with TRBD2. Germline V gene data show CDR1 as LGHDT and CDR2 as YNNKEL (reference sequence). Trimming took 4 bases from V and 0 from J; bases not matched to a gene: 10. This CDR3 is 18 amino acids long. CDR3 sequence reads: CASSRWSSGISSYNEQFF. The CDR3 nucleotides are TGTGCCAGCAGCCGGTGGTCTAGCGGGATCAGCTCCTACAATGAGCAGTTCTTC.

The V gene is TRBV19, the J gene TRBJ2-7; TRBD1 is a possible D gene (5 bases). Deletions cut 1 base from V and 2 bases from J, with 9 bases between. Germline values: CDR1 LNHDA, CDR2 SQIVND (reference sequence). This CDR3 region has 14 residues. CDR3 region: CASSIVAGTYEQYF. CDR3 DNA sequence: TGTGCCAGTAGTATAGTTGCAGGGACCTACGAGCAGTACTTC.

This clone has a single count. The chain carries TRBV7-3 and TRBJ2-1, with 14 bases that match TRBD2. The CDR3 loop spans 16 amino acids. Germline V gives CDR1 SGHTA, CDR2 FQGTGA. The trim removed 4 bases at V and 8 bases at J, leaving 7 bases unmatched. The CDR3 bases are TGTGCCAGCAGCTCGCGACTAGCGGGGGGGCGTCATGAGCAGTTCTTC. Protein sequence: CASSSRLAGGRHEQFF.

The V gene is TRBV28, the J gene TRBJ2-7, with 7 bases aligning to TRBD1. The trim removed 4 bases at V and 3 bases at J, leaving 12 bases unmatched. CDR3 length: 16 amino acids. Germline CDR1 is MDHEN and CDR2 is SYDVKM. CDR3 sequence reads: CASSSYGTEFHYEQYF. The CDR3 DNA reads TGTGCCAGCAGTTCCTATGGGACAGAATTTCACTACGAGCAGTACTTC.

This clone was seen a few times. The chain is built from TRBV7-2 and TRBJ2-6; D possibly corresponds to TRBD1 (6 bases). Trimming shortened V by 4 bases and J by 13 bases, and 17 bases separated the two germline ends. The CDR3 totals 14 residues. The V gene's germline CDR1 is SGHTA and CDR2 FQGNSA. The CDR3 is CASSSPTGSRVLTF. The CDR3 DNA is TGTGCCAGCAGCTCACCCACAGGGTCCAGAGTCCTGACTTTC.

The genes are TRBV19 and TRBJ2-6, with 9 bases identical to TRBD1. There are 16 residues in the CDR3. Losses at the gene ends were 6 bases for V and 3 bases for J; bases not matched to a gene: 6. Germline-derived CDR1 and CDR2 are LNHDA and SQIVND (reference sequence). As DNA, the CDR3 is TGTGCCAGTAGGAGGACAGGGGTCGGTGGGGCCAACGTCCTGACTTTC. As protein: CASRRTGVGGANVLTF.

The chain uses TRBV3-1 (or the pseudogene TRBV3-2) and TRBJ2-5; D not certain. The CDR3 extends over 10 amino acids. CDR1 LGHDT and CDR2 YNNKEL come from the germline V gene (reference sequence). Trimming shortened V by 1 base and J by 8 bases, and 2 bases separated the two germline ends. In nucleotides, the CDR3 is TGTGCCAGCAGCCAAGCAACCCAGTACTTC. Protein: CASSQATQYF.